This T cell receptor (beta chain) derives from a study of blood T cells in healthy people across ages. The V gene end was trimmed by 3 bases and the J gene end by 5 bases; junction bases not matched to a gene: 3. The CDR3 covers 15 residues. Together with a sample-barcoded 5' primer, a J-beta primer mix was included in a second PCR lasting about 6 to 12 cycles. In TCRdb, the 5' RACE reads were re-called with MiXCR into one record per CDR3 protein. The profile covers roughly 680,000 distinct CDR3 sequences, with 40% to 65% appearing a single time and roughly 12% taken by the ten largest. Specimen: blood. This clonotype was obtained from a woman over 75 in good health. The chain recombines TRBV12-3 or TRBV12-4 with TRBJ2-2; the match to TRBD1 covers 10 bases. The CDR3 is CASSFWDRGTGELFF. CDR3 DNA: TGTGCCAGCAGTTTCTGGGACAGGGGAACCGGGGAGCTGTTTTTT.